The text below deals with one TCR beta chain. The junction and the germline gene differ at one end; a read error may be behind it. These data are taken from a study of blood T cell repertoires in COVID-19. The CDR3 consists of 14 residues. Germline CDR1 is SGHAT and CDR2 is FQNNGV. Participant reports of clinical history set cohort assignment. Generated by immunoSEQ multiplex PCR, the TCRdb table keeps only in-frame clones and is missing some. This sample has about 170,000 clones, with around 88% found just once. The receptor was derived from a woman aged 45-59 years in a cohort exposed to, infected with or recovered from COVID-19 (not recorded which). The sample taken for sequencing was PBMCs or T cells enriched from blood (not recorded which). The J gene is TRBJ2-1, the V gene TRBV11-2, with 9 positions matching TRBD1. The CDR3: CASSPGTGLNEQFF. CDR3 in DNA: TGTGCCAGCAGCCCGGGGACAGGGCTCAATGAGCAATTCTTC.